This T cell receptor (beta chain) appears in the sequencing data of a study of OX40 agonist ivuxolimab in advanced cancers. Background on the study: At 0.01 to 10 mg/kg, ivuxolimab was administered intravenously to patients every 2 weeks.

Germline CDR1 SGHTA, CDR2 FQGNSA. The CDR3 extends over 13 amino acids. TCRdb's copy holds only in-frame clones and misses some; the assay was immunoSEQ multiplex PCR. Counted here are about 48,000 clones, approximately 79% occurring once; the ten biggest clones make up 1.9%. The sequence came from an adult with an advanced solid tumor such as melanoma, head and neck, liver or kidney cancer. V usage is TRBV7-2 and J usage is TRBJ2-5; TRBD1 agrees at 8 bases. The DNA matches TRBJ2-7 better at its end, which makes the J call doubtful. The specimen was CD4+ or CD8+ T cells sorted from blood, collected in a trial of the OX40 agonist ivuxolimab. CDR3 loop: CASRGQGTYEQYF. DNA of the CDR3: TGTGCCAGCAGAGGACAGGGTACCTACGAGCAGTACTTC.